A selection of T cell receptor beta chains follows, all from one sample in a study of T cell changes during pregnancy in multiple sclerosis. Generated by immunoSEQ multiplex PCR, the TCRdb table keeps only in-frame clones and is missing some. The sample yields about 46,000 clones, more than 85% seen once. The sample consisted of CD8+ T cells from peripheral blood mononuclear cells, taken after pregnancy. The receptors were sampled from a female donor with multiple sclerosis, enrolled in a pregnancy study. The CDR3 runs from the conserved cysteine through the conserved F or W. Fields, in order: D gene, V gene, J gene, CDR3 length, clone size, CDR3 protein, CDR3 DNA. The D gene is left open where the match is weak. Clone size appears in some rows only: once, few, many, or a class for an expanded clone.

>-|TRBV5-6|TRBJ1-2|14|-
CASSRMREDRGYTF
TGTGCCAGCAGCCGAATGCGGGAGGACCGTGGCTACACCTTC
>-|TRBV5-4|TRBJ2-1|14|-
CASSLGSGYNEQFF
TGTGCCAGCAGCTTGGGATCGGGCTACAATGAGCAGTTCTTC
>TRBD2|TRBV14|TRBJ2-7|19|-
CASSQDYGLAGVGFYEQYF
TGTGCCAGCAGCCAAGATTATGGACTAGCGGGAGTGGGTTTCTACGAGCAGTACTTC
>-|TRBV4-3|TRBJ2-1|14|-
CASSPGISYNEQFF
TGCGCCAGCAGCCCCGGGATCTCCTACAATGAGCAGTTCTTC
>TRBD2|TRBV7-9|TRBJ2-7|16|-
CASSFAGERGRYEQYF
TGTGCCAGCAGCTTCGCCGGGGAGCGGGGGAGGTACGAGCAGTACTTC
>-|TRBV29-1|TRBJ1-2|16|-
CSVGGGTDPGRYGYTF
TGCAGCGTTGGTGGGGGGACGGACCCAGGGCGCTATGGCTACACCTTC
>TRBD2|TRBV5-4|TRBJ2-1|15|-
CASSVGLAGAGEQFF
TGTGCCAGCAGCGTGGGACTAGCGGGAGCGGGGGAGCAGTTCTTC
>-|TRBV23-1|TRBJ2-5|15|-
CASSQLEDTHETQYF
TGCGCCAGCAGTCAATTAGAGGACACGCACGAGACCCAGTACTTC
>TRBD2|TRBV2|TRBJ2-2|16|-
CASSPASGRAVGELFF
TGTGCCAGCAGTCCGGCTAGCGGGAGGGCCGTCGGGGAGCTGTTTTTT
>-|TRBV4-1|TRBJ2-3|17|-
CASSQEASRKGTDTQYF
TGCGCCAGCAGCCAAGAGGCTAGCAGGAAAGGCACAGATACGCAGTATTTT
>-|TRBV7-9|TRBJ1-2|15|-
CASSSPLTWTDGYTF
TGTGCCAGCAGCTCTCCATTAACCTGGACAGATGGCTACACCTTC
>-|TRBV5-1|TRBJ1-1|15|-
CASSPSTGGNTEAFF
TGCGCCAGCAGCCCCTCTACGGGAGGCAACACTGAAGCTTTCTTT
>-|TRBV7-9|TRBJ1-2|13|-
CASSSTNNYGYTF
TGTGCCAGCAGCTCTACGAATAACTATGGCTACACCTTC
>TRBD1|TRBV6-5|TRBJ1-2|15|few
CASRGTGGVPDGYTF
TGTGCCAGCAGAGGGACAGGGGGCGTCCCCGATGGCTACACCTTC
>TRBD2|TRBV6-5|TRBJ2-7|13|-
CASGGAGVDEQYF
TGTGCCAGCGGAGGAGCGGGAGTGGACGAGCAGTACTTC
>-|TRBV5-4|TRBJ1-3|14|-
CASSPTVSGNTIYF
TGTGCCAGCAGCCCTACAGTCTCTGGAAACACCATATATTTT
>TRBD1|TRBV14|TRBJ2-4|18|-
CASSPDRAIIGAKNIQYF
TGTGCCAGCAGCCCCGACAGGGCCATCATTGGGGCCAAAAACATTCAGTACTTC
>-|TRBV29-1|TRBJ1-1|11|few
CSVGTGTEAFF
TGCAGCGTTGGGACTGGGACTGAAGCTTTCTTT
>TRBD1|TRBV20-1|TRBJ1-2|11|-
CSAGTGTGYTF
TGCAGTGCGGGGACAGGCACTGGCTACACCTTC
>TRBD1|TRBV4-1|TRBJ2-1|12|-
CASSQTGDEQFF
TGCGCCAGCAGTCAGACAGGGGATGAGCAGTTCTTC
>-|TRBV2|TRBJ1-2|18|-
CASSEASGGVPSLYGYTF
TGTGCCAGCAGTGAAGCTTCTGGCGGGGTGCCCTCTCTGTATGGCTACACCTTC
>TRBD1|TRBV2|TRBJ1-5|16|-
CASSFQGRGRNQPQHF
TGTGCCAGCAGCTTCCAGGGTAGGGGGCGAAATCAGCCCCAGCATTTT
>-|TRBV27|TRBJ1-5|14|once
CASSLGVSNQPQHF
TGTGCCAGCAGTCTCGGGGTTAGCAATCAGCCCCAGCATTTT
>-|TRBV4-3|TRBJ2-7|15|-
CASSQDQARTYEQYF
TGCGCCAGCAGCCAAGATCAGGCCAGAACCTACGAGCAGTACTTC
>-|TRBV19|TRBJ2-1|14|-
CASSRGGSYNEQFF
TGTGCCAGTAGTCGAGGAGGAAGCTACAATGAGCAGTTCTTC
>-|TRBV30|TRBJ2-2|11|-
CAWRSTGELFF
TGTGCCTGGAGGAGCACCGGGGAGCTGTTTTTT
>TRBD1|TRBV6-5|TRBJ2-1|13|-
CASSPDRDNEQFF
TGTGCCAGCAGCCCGGACAGGGACAATGAGCAGTTCTTC
>-|TRBV5-6|TRBJ2-7|12|-
CASSSGRHEQYF
TGTGCCAGCAGTTCGGGGAGGCACGAGCAGTACTTC
>TRBD1|TRBV7-9|TRBJ1-1|19|-
CASSLGELRQGMRGTEAFF
TGTGCCAGCAGCTTAGGGGAACTTAGACAGGGGATGAGGGGCACTGAAGCTTTCTTT
>TRBD1|TRBV27|TRBJ1-2|15|-
CASSLRDRAIYGYTF
TGTGCCAGCAGTTTACGGGACAGGGCGATCTATGGCTACACCTTC
>-|TRBV6-4|TRBJ2-2|16|few
CASSRQQGDGTGELFF
TGTGCCAGCAGCCGACAACAGGGAGATGGGACCGGGGAGCTGTTTTTT
>-|TRBV9|TRBJ2-7|14|-
CASSLTGGRDEQYF
TGTGCCAGCAGCCTAACAGGGGGGAGGGACGAGCAGTACTTC
>TRBD2|TRBV7-3|TRBJ2-1|16|-
CASSPLAGGSYNEQFF
TGTGCCAGCAGTCCTCTAGCGGGGGGGTCCTACAATGAGCAGTTCTTC
>-|TRBV18|TRBJ1-5|17|-
CASSPSGNPYSNQPQHF
TGTGCCAGCTCACCCTCAGGGAATCCGTATAGCAATCAGCCCCAGCATTTT
>-|TRBV2|TRBJ2-5|15|-
CASTRAGGPPETQYF
TGTGCCAGCACGAGGGCTGGAGGTCCCCCAGAGACCCAGTACTTC
>-|TRBV9|TRBJ2-4|13|-
CASSDGTENIQYF
TGTGCCAGCAGCGATGGGACTGAAAACATTCAGTACTTC
>TRBD1|TRBV7-9|TRBJ2-1|13|-
CASSPGQYNEQFF
TGTGCCAGCTCACCGGGACAGTACAATGAGCAGTTCTTC
>-|TRBV5-5|TRBJ1-1|16|-
CASSFHSQGLTTEAFF
TGTGCCAGCAGCTTCCATTCGCAGGGTTTAACCACTGAAGCTTTCTTT
>TRBD1|TRBV5-1|TRBJ1-4|14|-
CARRDRGPYEKLFF
TGCGCCAGAAGGGACAGGGGGCCGTATGAAAAACTGTTTTTT
>-|TRBV5-6|TRBJ1-3|14|-
CASSLELAGNTIYF
TGTGCCAGCAGCTTGGAGTTAGCTGGAAACACCATATATTTT
>-|TRBV28|TRBJ2-7|15|-
CATSRADGHSYEQYF
TGTGCCACCAGTCGGGCGGACGGACACTCCTACGAGCAGTACTTC
>-|TRBV6-1|TRBJ2-7|15|many
CASSETPGASYEQYF
TGTGCCAGCAGTGAAACCCCAGGGGCCTCCTACGAGCAGTACTTC
>-|TRBV7-9|TRBJ2-7|12|-
CASSSRAYEQYF
TGTGCCAGCAGTTCCAGGGCCTACGAGCAGTACTTC
>-|TRBV27|TRBJ2-7|12|-
CASVGGVYEQYF
TGTGCCAGCGTTGGAGGTGTGTACGAGCAGTACTTC
>-|TRBV7-5|TRBJ1-2|17|-
CVRSLATGRLTNYGYTF
TGTGTCAGAAGCTTAGCTACCGGCAGGCTTACTAACTATGGCTACACCTTC
>-|TRBV28|TRBJ2-3|20|-
CASSPGKQAGNALLTDTQYF
TGTGCCAGCAGCCCCGGCAAGCAGGCCGGCAATGCCCTACTCACAGATACGCAGTATTTT
>-|TRBV7-9|TRBJ1-2|13|-
CTSSGTGYYGYTF
TGTACCAGCAGCGGCACAGGGTATTATGGCTACACCTTC
>-|TRBV4-1|TRBJ2-7|14|-
CASSLTSSSYEQYF
TGCGCCAGCAGCTTAACTTCTAGCTCCTACGAGCAGTACTTC
>-|TRBV6-5|TRBJ2-3|11|-
CASSPVYTQYF
TGTGCCAGCAGTCCTGTGTATACGCAGTATTTT
>-|TRBV2|TRBJ2-3|15|-
CASSDIEGAGDTQYF
TGTGCCAGCAGTGATATAGAAGGGGCCGGAGATACGCAGTATTTT
>-|TRBV4-2|TRBJ1-5|15|few
CASSQGVEGNQPQHF
TGTGCCAGCAGCCAAGGAGTAGAGGGCAATCAGCCCCAGCATTTT
>-|TRBV10-3|TRBJ1-2|12|-
CAIRKGFSGYTF
TGTGCCATCAGGAAGGGGTTTAGTGGCTACACCTTC
>-|TRBV27|TRBJ1-1|16|once
CASSLSKGLFNTEAFF
TGTGCCAGCAGTTTATCGAAGGGGTTATTTAATACTGAAGCTTTCTTT
>-|TRBV2|TRBJ1-4|18|-
CASSDPPDRARLGEKLFF
TGTGCCAGCAGTGACCCCCCGGACCGAGCGCGACTAGGTGAAAAACTGTTTTTT
>TRBD2|TRBV6-5|TRBJ2-2|15|-
CASSPGGGRTGELFF
TGTGCCAGCAGCCCCGGGGGGGGGAGGACCGGGGAGCTGTTTTTT
>TRBD2|TRBV7-9|TRBJ2-1|14|-
CASLGLAGYNEQFF
TGTGCCAGCTTGGGACTAGCTGGCTACAATGAGCAGTTCTTC
>-|TRBV7-8|TRBJ2-1|13|-
CASSLTGNNEQFF
TGTGCCAGCAGCTTAACGGGGAACAATGAGCAGTTCTTC
>-|TRBV14|TRBJ2-5|15|-
CASSQGYLAQETQYF
TGTGCCAGCAGCCAGGGATACCTAGCGCAAGAGACCCAGTACTTC
>TRBD1|TRBV15|TRBJ1-2|12|-
CATSQTGDGYTF
TGTGCCACCAGCCAAACAGGGGATGGCTACACCTTC